One sample yielded the 9 T cell receptor beta chains listed below, sequenced in a study of T cell responses to AZD1222 COVID-19 vaccine. Method: immunoSEQ multiplex PCR; TCRdb's copy keeps in-frame clones and lacks some. The table records more than 80,000 clones, 88% of them present only once. This specimen was peripheral blood, taken on day 0 of AZD1222 vaccination. All receptors come from an adult in good health.

The chain joins TRBV7-9 to TRBJ1-4, with D possibly being TRBD1 (6 bases). Germline V gives CDR1 SEHNR, CDR2 FQNEAQ (reference sequence). The V end was cut by 5 bases, the J end by 4 bases, with 11 bases between. The CDR3 has 14 residues. Here the CDR3 DNA reads TGTGCCAGCAGCCCTCGGGACAATAATGAAAAACTGTTTTTT. Encoded protein: CASSPRDNNEKLFF.

The chain combines TRBV11-2 with TRBJ1-4; unclear D gene. In germline, CDR1 is SGHAT, CDR2 FQNNGV. Trimming cost V 0 bases and J 4 bases, with 6 bases left between them. The length of the CDR3 is 14 residues. The CDR3, as DNA: TGTGCCAGCAGCTTAGAGGAAATTAATGAAAAACTGTTTTTT. Translated, it gives CASSLEEINEKLFF.

This clone was seen more than once but under ten times. The chain combines TRBV6-6 with TRBJ1-1; no clear D gene. Trimming cost V 1 base and J 2 bases, with 2 bases left between them. CDR3 length: 12 residues. Per the germline V gene, CDR1 is MNHNY and CDR2 is SVGAGI (reference sequence). The CDR3 DNA follows: TGTGCCAGCAGTTACTATAACACTGAAGCTTTCTTT. Translated: CASSYYNTEAFF.

The chain is built from TRBV15 and TRBJ1-2, with D uncertain. Germline CDR1 LNHNV, CDR2 YYDKDF (reference sequence). The CDR3 is 13 residues long. V lost 1 base, J lost 7 bases, and 10 bases lay in between. The CDR3, as DNA: TGTGCCACCAGCAGAGCAGAAGCCGGTGGCTACACCTTC. It specifies CATSRAEAGGYTF. The variable domain in full, with the rest retrieved from reference TRBV15 and TRBJ1-2, is DAMVIQNPRYQVTQFGKPVTLSCSQTLNHNVMYWYQQKSSQAPKLLFHYYDKDFNNEADTPDNFQSRRPNTSFCFLDIRSPGLGDTAMYLCATSRAEAGGYTFGSGTRLTVV.

The J gene is TRBJ1-5, the V gene TRBV2; 8 bases align to TRBD1. Germline CDR1 is SNHLY and CDR2 is FYNNEI. The CDR3 length is 14 residues. The trim removed 6 bases at V and 1 base at J, leaving 2 bases unmatched. This CDR3 reads CASRDRASNQPQHF. CDR3 DNA: TGTGCCAGCAGGGACAGGGCAAGCAATCAGCCCCAGCATTTT.

The V gene is TRBV5-4, the J gene TRBJ2-1, with D possibly matching TRBD2 (6 bases). This CDR3 contains 14 residues. Trimming removed 0 bases from V and 6 bases from J, with 10 bases in between. The V gene's germline CDR1 is SGHNT and CDR2 YYREEE (reference sequence). CDR3 nucleotides: TGTGCCAGCAGCTTGGTAGGAGGGAGCAATGAGCAGTTCTTC. Translating gives CASSLVGGSNEQFF.

V and J are TRBV7-2 and TRBJ1-6; D may be TRBD1 (5 bases). The germline V gene encodes CDR1 SGHTA and CDR2 FQGNSA. The CDR3 totals 13 residues. V shed 3 bases and J shed 8 bases, with 8 bases lying between them. The CDR3 DNA sequence: TGTGCCAGCAGCTTCAGGGACTATTCACCCCTCCACTTT. This sequence encodes CASSFRDYSPLHF.

The chain joins TRBV16 to TRBJ1-1, with D possibly matching TRBD1 (6 bases). The CDR3 covers 15 residues. The germline V gene has CDR1 KGHSY and CDR2 FQNENV. V was shortened by 1 base and J by 3 bases, with 12 bases between the two germline ends. Written as DNA, the CDR3 is TGTGCCAGCAGCCAATTGGGCGACAGGTACACTGAAGCTTTCTTT. It yields the protein CASSQLGDRYTEAFF.

The chain recombines TRBV18 with TRBJ1-6; D perhaps matches TRBD1 (6 bases). The CDR3 loop spans 14 amino acids. The V end lost 3 bases, the J end lost 9 bases, and 12 bases lay between the germline ends. CDR1 is KGHSH and CDR2 is LQKENI in the germline V gene. CDR3 sequence: CASSPSEGGSPLHF. As DNA, the CDR3 is TGTGCCAGCTCACCTTCAGAAGGGGGTTCACCCCTCCACTTT.